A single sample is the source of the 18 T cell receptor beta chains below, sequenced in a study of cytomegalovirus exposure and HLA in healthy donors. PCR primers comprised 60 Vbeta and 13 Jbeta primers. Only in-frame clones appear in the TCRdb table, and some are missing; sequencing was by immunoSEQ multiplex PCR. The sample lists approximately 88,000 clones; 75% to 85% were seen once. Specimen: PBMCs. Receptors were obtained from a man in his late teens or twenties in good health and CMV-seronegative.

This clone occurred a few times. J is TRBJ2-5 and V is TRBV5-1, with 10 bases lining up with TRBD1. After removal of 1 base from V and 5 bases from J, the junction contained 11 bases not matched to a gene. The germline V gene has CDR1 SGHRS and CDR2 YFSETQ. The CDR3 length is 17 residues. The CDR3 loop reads CASSLYRSTGGEETQYF. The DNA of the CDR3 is TGCGCCAGCAGCTTGTATCGGTCGACAGGGGGCGAGGAGACCCAGTACTTC.

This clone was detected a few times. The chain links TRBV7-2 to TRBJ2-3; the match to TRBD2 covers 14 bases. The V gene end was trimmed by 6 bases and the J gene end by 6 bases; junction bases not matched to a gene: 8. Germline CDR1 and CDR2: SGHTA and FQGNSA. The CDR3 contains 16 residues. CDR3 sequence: CASSLTSGGARDTQYF. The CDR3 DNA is TGTGCCAGCAGTCTGACTAGCGGGGGGGCCAGGGATACGCAGTATTTT.

This CDR3 is CASSLGGDGNQPQHF. The CDR3 region has the DNA TGCGCCAGCAGCTTGGGGGGGGATGGCAATCAGCCCCAGCATTTT. This sequence joins TRBV5-1 and TRBJ1-5, with a possible D match to TRBD1 (5 bases). V shed 0 bases and J shed 2 bases, with 9 bases lying between them. Germline V gene data show CDR1 as SGHRS and CDR2 as YFSETQ. The CDR3 runs 15 residues.

CDR3 in DNA: TGTGCCAGCAGCTTGGGGACTAGCGACTACAATGAGCAGTTCTTC. It yields the protein CASSLGTSDYNEQFF. This sequence joins TRBV7-9 and TRBJ2-1; 10 positions agree with TRBD2. This CDR3 comprises 15 residues. The J segment lost 3 bases and the V segment lost 3 bases, leaving 2 bases of the junction unmatched. CDR1 is SEHNR and CDR2 is FQNEAQ in the germline V gene (reference sequence).

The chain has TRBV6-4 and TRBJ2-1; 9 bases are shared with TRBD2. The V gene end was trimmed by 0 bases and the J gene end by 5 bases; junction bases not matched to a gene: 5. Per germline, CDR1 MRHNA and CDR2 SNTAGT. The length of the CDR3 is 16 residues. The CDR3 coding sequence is TGTGCCAGCAGTGACTCGGCGGCGGGGGGGAACAATGAGCAGTTCTTC. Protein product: CASSDSAAGGNNEQFF.

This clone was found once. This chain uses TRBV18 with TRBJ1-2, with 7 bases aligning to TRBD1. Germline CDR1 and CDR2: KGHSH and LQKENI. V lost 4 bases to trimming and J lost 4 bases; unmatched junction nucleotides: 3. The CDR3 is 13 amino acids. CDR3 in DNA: TGTGCCAGCTCACTCGGGACAGCCTATGGCTACACCTTC. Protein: CASSLGTAYGYTF.

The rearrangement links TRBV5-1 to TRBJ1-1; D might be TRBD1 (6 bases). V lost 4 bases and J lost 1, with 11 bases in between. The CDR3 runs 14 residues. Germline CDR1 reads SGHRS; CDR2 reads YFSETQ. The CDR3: CASSTLQGNTEAFF. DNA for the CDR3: TGCGCCAGCAGCACGTTACAGGGGAACACTGAAGCTTTCTTT.

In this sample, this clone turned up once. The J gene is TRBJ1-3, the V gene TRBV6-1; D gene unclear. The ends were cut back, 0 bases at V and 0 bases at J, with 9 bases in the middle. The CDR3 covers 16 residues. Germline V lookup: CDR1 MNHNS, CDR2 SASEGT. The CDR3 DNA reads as TGTGCCAGCAGTGAAGCCGGGGTGGACTCTGGAAACACCATATATTTT. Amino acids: CASSEAGVDSGNTIYF.

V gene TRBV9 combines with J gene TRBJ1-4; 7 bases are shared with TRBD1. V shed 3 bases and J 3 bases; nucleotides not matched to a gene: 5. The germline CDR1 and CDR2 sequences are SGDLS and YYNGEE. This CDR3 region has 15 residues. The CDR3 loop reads CASSGPGQPNEKLFF. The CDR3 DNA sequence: TGTGCCAGCAGCGGGCCGGGACAGCCTAATGAAAAACTGTTTTTT.

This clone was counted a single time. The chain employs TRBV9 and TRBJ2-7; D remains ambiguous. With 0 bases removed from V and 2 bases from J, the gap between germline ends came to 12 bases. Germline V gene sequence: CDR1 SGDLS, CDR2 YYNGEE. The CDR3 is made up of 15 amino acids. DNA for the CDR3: TGTGCCAGCAGCGTAGAGAGCTCCCCTGCCTACGAGCAGTACTTC. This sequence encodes CASSVESSPAYEQYF.

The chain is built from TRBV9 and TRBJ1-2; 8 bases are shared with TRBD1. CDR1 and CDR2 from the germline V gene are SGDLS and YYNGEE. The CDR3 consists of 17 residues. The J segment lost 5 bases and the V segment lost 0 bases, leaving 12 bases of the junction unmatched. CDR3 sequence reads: CASSVDPGGAFKYGYTF. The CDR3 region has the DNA TGTGCCAGCAGCGTAGATCCAGGGGGCGCTTTTAAATATGGCTACACCTTC.

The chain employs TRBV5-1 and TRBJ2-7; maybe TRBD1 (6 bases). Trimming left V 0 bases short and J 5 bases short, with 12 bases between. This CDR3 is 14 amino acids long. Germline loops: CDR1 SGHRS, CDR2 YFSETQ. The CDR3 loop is CASSLEQGDDEQYF. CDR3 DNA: TGCGCCAGCAGCTTGGAACAGGGCGACGACGAGCAGTACTTC.

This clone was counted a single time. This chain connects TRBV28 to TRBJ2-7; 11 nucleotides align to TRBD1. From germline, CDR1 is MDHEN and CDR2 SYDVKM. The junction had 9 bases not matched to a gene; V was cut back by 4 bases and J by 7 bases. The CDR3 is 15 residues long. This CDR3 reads CASSSGTGGGWEQYF. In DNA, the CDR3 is TGTGCCAGCAGTTCCGGGACAGGGGGTGGCTGGGAGCAGTACTTC. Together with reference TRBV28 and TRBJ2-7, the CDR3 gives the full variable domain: DVKVTQSSRYLVKRTGEKVFLECVQDMDHENMFWYRQDPGLGLRLIYFSYDVKMKEKGDIPEGYSVSREKKERFSLILESASTNQTSMYLCASSSGTGGGWEQYFGPGTRLTVT.

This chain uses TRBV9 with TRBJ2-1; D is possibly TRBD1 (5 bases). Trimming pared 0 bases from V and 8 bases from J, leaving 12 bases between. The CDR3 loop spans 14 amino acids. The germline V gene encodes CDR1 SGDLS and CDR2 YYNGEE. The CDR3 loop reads CASSVGVRVDEQFF. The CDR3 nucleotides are TGTGCCAGCAGCGTAGGGGTCAGGGTCGATGAGCAGTTCTTC.

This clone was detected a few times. CDR3 nucleotides: TGTGCCAGCAGCTTGGGACAGCTAAGCTATGGCTACACCTTC. Amino acid sequence: CASSLGQLSYGYTF. This chain connects TRBV5-5 to TRBJ1-2; TRBD1 might be the D (5 bases). The CDR3 is 14 amino acids. Trimming removed 0 bases at V and 4 bases at J, with 10 bases between. Germline loops: CDR1 SGHKS, CDR2 YYEKEE (reference sequence).

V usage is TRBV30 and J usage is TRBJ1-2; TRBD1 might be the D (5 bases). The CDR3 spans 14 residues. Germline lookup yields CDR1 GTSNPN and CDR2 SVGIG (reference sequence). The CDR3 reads CVARDPGRWYGYTF. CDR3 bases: TGTGTCGCTCGGGACCCTGGGAGGTGGTATGGCTACACCTTC.

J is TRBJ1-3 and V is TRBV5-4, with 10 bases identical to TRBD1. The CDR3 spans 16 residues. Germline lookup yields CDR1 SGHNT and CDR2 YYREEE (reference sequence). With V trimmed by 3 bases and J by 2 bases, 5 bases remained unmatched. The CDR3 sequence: CASSSRDRGAGNTIYF. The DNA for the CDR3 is TGTGCCAGCAGCTCCCGGGACAGGGGCGCTGGAAACACCATATATTTT. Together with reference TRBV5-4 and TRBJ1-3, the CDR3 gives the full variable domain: ETGVTQSPTHLIKTRGQQVTLRCSSQSGHNTVSWYQQALGQGPQFIFQYYREEENGRGNFPPRFSGLQFPNYSSELNVNALELDDSALYLCASSSRDRGAGNTIYFGEGSWLTVV.

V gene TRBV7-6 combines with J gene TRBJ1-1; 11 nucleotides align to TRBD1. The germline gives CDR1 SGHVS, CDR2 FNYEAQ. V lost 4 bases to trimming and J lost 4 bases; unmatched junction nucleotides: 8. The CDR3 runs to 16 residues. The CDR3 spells CASSSGQGARSTEAFF. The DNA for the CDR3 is TGTGCCAGCAGCTCCGGACAGGGGGCGAGGAGCACTGAAGCTTTCTTT.